Following are 32 T cell receptor beta chains from one sample sequenced in a study of blood T cell repertoires in COVID-19. This table comes from immunoSEQ multiplex PCR, and its TCRdb copy is limited to in-frame clones, with some not included. Counted here are roughly 180,000 clones, 75% to 90% occurring once; the ten biggest clones make up around 7.8%. The specimen sequenced was peripheral blood. The receptors shown here come from a woman aged 60-70 years with acute or convalescent COVID-19.

The rearrangement joins TRBV2 to TRBJ1-6; TRBD1 matches 8 bases. This CDR3 is 14 amino acids long. The trim removed 6 bases at V and 10 bases at J, leaving 8 bases unmatched. In germline, CDR1 is SNHLY, CDR2 FYNNEI. The CDR3 loop reads CASRLDRGRSPLHF. The CDR3 coding sequence is TGTGCCAGCAGATTAGACAGGGGAAGATCACCCCTCCACTTT.

The J gene is TRBJ1-1, the V gene TRBV29-1, with 12 positions matching TRBD1. This CDR3 is built from 15 residues. With V trimmed by 4 bases and J by 0 bases, 3 bases remained unmatched. Germline CDR1 SQVTM, CDR2 ANQGSEA. The CDR3 coding sequence is TGCAGCGTTGGAGGGACAGGGGGCTTGAACACTGAAGCTTTCTTT. This encodes CSVGGTGGLNTEAFF.

The chain employs TRBV21-1 and TRBJ1-2; the tabulated D call, TRBD1, remains unverified against the DNA. TRBV21-1 is reported as a pseudogene. This CDR3 region has 14 residues. The CDR3 nucleotides read TGTGCCAGCAGCGACAGGGTCGGGGACTATGGCTACACCTTC. It specifies CASSDRVGDYGYTF.

CDR3 in amino acids: CASRPTSHLETQYF. The CDR3 DNA is TGTGCCAGCAGGCCTACTAGCCATTTGGAGACCCAGTACTTC. The V gene is TRBV7-8, the J gene TRBJ2-5; possible D gene TRBD2, 6 bases. This CDR3 has 14 amino acids. V was pared by 6 bases and J by 5 bases, with 16 bases between. CDR1 and CDR2 from the germline V gene are SGHVS and FQNEAQ.

This clone occurred once. V is TRBV29-1 and J is TRBJ2-7; TRBD1 might be the D (5 bases). Per the germline V gene, CDR1 is SQVTM and CDR2 is ANQGSEA. This CDR3 comprises 14 residues. V dropped 5 bases and J dropped 0 bases, with 14 bases sitting between them. The CDR3 nucleotides read TGCAGCGTTTCCAGGGATAGGAGCTCCTACGAGCAGTACTTC. This gives the protein CSVSRDRSSYEQYF.

Details on this clone: Within the sample, other DNA sequences also encode this same CDR3. The V gene is TRBV28, the J gene TRBJ1-1, with 7 bases that match TRBD1. J was trimmed by 0 bases and V by 2 bases; bases with no gene match: 3. Germline V gene sequence: CDR1 MDHEN, CDR2 SYDVKM. The CDR3 extends over 15 amino acids. For the CDR3, the DNA is TGTGCCAGCAGTTTAACAGGGGCCCTGAACACTGAAGCTTTCTTT. Translated: CASSLTGALNTEAFF.

This chain uses TRBV5-1 with TRBJ2-2; possible D gene TRBD1, 6 bases. This CDR3 region has 15 residues. V dropped 4 bases and J dropped 1 base, with 11 bases sitting between them. Germline-derived CDR1 and CDR2 are SGHRS and YFSETQ. CDR3 coding DNA: TGCGCCAGCAGCGGGTCGACAGGGAACACCGGGGAGCTGTTTTTT. This sequence encodes CASSGSTGNTGELFF.

V gene TRBV11-2 combines with J gene TRBJ2-7; unclear D gene. V was trimmed by 4 bases and J by 4 bases, leaving 5 bases between them. CDR3 length: 11 amino acids. CDR1 SGHAT and CDR2 FQNNGV come from the germline V gene. The CDR3 here is CASSSPYEQYF. The CDR3 DNA follows: TGTGCCAGCAGCTCCCCGTACGAGCAGTACTTC.

CDR3 DNA: TGTGCCACCAGTGACTCGCTCCCTTTGGGGGAGGGCCGGGGAGATACGCAGTATTTT. Amino acids: CATSDSLPLGEGRGDTQYF. The genes are TRBV24-1 and TRBJ2-3, with 7 bases aligning to TRBD2. The ends lost 4 bases at V and 5 bases at J; junction bases unmatched: 20. The germline V gene has CDR1 KGHDR and CDR2 SFDVKD. This CDR3 region has 19 residues.

The chain couples TRBV3-1 (or the pseudogene TRBV3-2) to TRBJ1-2, with 7 bases matching TRBD1. The germline gives CDR1 LGHDT, CDR2 YNNKEL (reference sequence). Trimming removed 8 bases from V and 4 bases from J; junction bases left unmatched: 13. The CDR3 runs to 15 residues. The CDR3 nucleotides read TGTGCCAGCTCACCCGGGACAGATTACTCCTATGGCTACACCTTC. Protein: CASSPGTDYSYGYTF.

This clone occurred once. V gene TRBV7-6 combines with J gene TRBJ2-1; TRBD2 agrees at 7 bases. CDR3 length equals 12 residues. The V gene's germline CDR1 is SGHVS and CDR2 FNYEAQ. V was pared by 5 bases and J by 10 bases, with 5 bases of the junction left unmatched. The CDR3 sequence: CASSGRVGEQFF. In DNA, the CDR3 is TGTGCCAGCAGCGGGAGGGTGGGCGAGCAGTTCTTC.

The rearrangement links TRBV19 to TRBJ1-2; D unresolved. The germline V gene has CDR1 LNHDA and CDR2 SQIVND (reference sequence). This CDR3 is built from 12 residues. V lost 7 bases to trimming and J lost 1 base, with 7 bases between them. The CDR3 DNA reads as TGTGCCAGTACAGGATTTAACTATGGCTACACCTTC. Encoded protein: CASTGFNYGYTF.

This clone was observed a few times. The genes are TRBV10-2 and TRBJ1-3; D not certain. CDR1 is WSHSY, CDR2 SAAADI, per germline. V was trimmed by 8 bases and J by 3 bases, leaving 5 bases between them. This CDR3 region has 11 residues. CDR3 in DNA: TGCGCCAGCGCAGGTGGAAACACCATATATTTT. Residues: CASAGGNTIYF.

J is TRBJ2-1 and V is TRBV30, with TRBD2 identical over 7 bases. J gave up 7 bases and V 0 bases, and 6 bases lay outside the gene matches. Germline CDR1 GTSNPN, CDR2 SVGIG (reference sequence). The CDR3 is made up of 14 amino acids. CDR3 bases: TGTGCCTGGAGTGTGGGGGAGGGAGGGAATGAGCAGTTCTTC. Protein sequence: CAWSVGEGGNEQFF.

This clone has a handful of counts. CDR3 region: CASSRTSGRTPPYEQYV. The CDR3 coding sequence is TGTGCCAGCAGCCGGACTAGCGGGAGGACCCCCCCCTACGAGCAGTACGTC. This chain links TRBV5-6 with TRBJ2-7, with 14 positions matching TRBD2. The CDR3 is 17 amino acids. Germline V CDR1 and CDR2: SGHDT, YYEEEE. Losses at the gene ends were 4 bases for V and 2 bases for J; bases not matched to a gene: 8.

This clone appeared a single time. The chain carries TRBV7-8 and TRBJ2-1; 9 bases align to TRBD2. Per the germline V gene, CDR1 is SGHVS and CDR2 is FQNEAQ. Trimming removed 1 base from V and 12 bases from J; junction bases left unmatched: 7. This CDR3 is 14 amino acids long. CDR3: CASSLGGREGLQFF. CDR3 bases: TGTGCCAGCAGCTTAGGAGGGCGGGAGGGCCTGCAGTTCTTC.

The J gene is TRBJ1-4, the V gene TRBV11-2; the match to TRBD1 covers 10 bases. The V segment lost 2 bases and the J segment 8 bases; nucleotides outside the gene matches: 2. The length of the CDR3 is 14 residues. CDR1 SGHAT and CDR2 FQNNGV come from the germline V gene. The CDR3 region is CASSLSGQGEKLFF. CDR3 sequence (DNA): TGTGCCAGCAGCTTATCGGGACAGGGGGAAAAACTGTTTTTT.

A note on this clone: One junction end disagrees with the germline gene, perhaps due to a read error. This chain's CDR3 is CASSLDAQAGNSEAFF. The CDR3, as DNA: TGCGCCAGCAGCTTGGACGCCCAAGCCGGGAACTCTGAAGCTTTCTTT. The chain uses TRBV5-1 and TRBJ1-1; D is unresolved. This CDR3 region has 16 residues. CDR1 SGHRS and CDR2 YFSETQ come from the germline V gene.

This clone was observed once. One end of the junction varies from germline; a read error may be responsible. The chain employs TRBV18 and TRBJ1-1, with 7 bases identical to TRBD1. The V gene's germline CDR1 is KGHSH and CDR2 LQKENI. The CDR3 loop spans 15 amino acids. CDR3 sequence reads: CASSPPGQLNTEAFF. The CDR3 DNA reads as TGTGCCAGCTCCCCACCGGGACAGCTAAACACTGAAGCTTTCTTT.

The genes are TRBV28 and TRBJ2-7; unclear D gene. Trimming took off 6 bases at V and 1 base at J, with 22 bases between the two ends. The CDR3 extends over 17 amino acids. The germline V gene has CDR1 MDHEN and CDR2 SYDVKM. The CDR3 nucleotides read TGTGCCAGCAGCCCGGGTGGGTCGCCTTTTGTATCCTACGAGCAGTACTTC. Encoded protein: CASSPGGSPFVSYEQYF.

A word on this clone: At one of its ends the junction is not consistent with the germline gene, which may arise from a read error. CDR3 amino acids: CASREGLTGGSGANVLTF. The CDR3 DNA reads TGTGCCAGCAGGGAAGGCCTAACAGGGGGCTCTGGGGCCAACGTCCTGACTTTC. The V and J genes are TRBV6-1 and TRBJ2-6, with TRBD1 matching 8 bases. CDR1 is MNHNS, CDR2 SASEGT, per germline. The length of the CDR3 is 18 residues.

The V gene is TRBV7-8, the J gene TRBJ2-1, with 15 bases aligning to TRBD2. Unmatched junction bases numbered 7, after V lost 7 bases and J lost 0 bases. Germline CDR1 reads SGHVS; CDR2 reads FQNEAQ. This CDR3 is built from 18 residues. The CDR3 sequence is CASTGGTSGRSSYNEQFF. The CDR3 DNA reads TGTGCCAGCACTGGCGGGACTAGCGGGAGGAGCTCCTACAATGAGCAGTTCTTC.

The chain joins TRBV3-1 (or the pseudogene TRBV3-2) to TRBJ2-5; tentative D call: TRBD1 (6 bases). The CDR3 spans 15 residues. V dropped 4 bases and J dropped 0 bases, with 12 bases sitting between them. Germline-derived CDR1 and CDR2 are LGHDT and YNNKEL (reference sequence). CDR3 amino acids: CASSPSGTNQETQYF. As DNA, the CDR3 is TGTGCCAGCAGCCCATCAGGGACAAACCAAGAGACCCAGTACTTC.

The rearrangement joins TRBV3-1 (or the pseudogene TRBV3-2) to TRBJ2-7; 9 nucleotides line up with TRBD2. CDR1 is LGHDT, CDR2 YNNKEL, per germline (reference sequence). This CDR3 region has 16 residues. After removal of 4 bases from V and 0 bases from J, the junction contained 7 bases not matched to a gene. The CDR3 is CASSLRLAVSSYEQYF. In DNA form, the CDR3 reads TGTGCCAGCAGCCTTAGACTAGCGGTAAGCTCCTACGAGCAGTACTTC.

The chain links TRBV3-1 (or the pseudogene TRBV3-2) to TRBJ2-1; 11 nucleotides line up with TRBD2. The V segment lost 0 bases and the J segment 14 bases; nucleotides outside the gene matches: 9. Germline-derived CDR1 and CDR2 are LGHDT and YNNKEL (reference sequence). The CDR3 spans 15 residues. CDR3 nucleotide sequence: TGTGCCAGCAGCCAAGATCCTTTAGCGGGAGGGGTGAAGTTCTTC. Amino acid sequence: CASSQDPLAGGVKFF.

The V call is TRBV28, the J call TRBJ2-1, with D possibly being TRBD2 (5 bases). The V gene's germline CDR1 is MDHEN and CDR2 SYDVKM. V gave up 5 bases and J gave up 9 bases, with 17 bases separating them. The CDR3 is 14 residues long. In DNA, the CDR3 is TGTGCCAGCAGTACAAGGACTTCCCCAAGTGAGCAGTTCTTC. Translating it yields CASSTRTSPSEQFF. The full variable domain, in which reference TRBV28 and TRBJ2-1 provide the parts outside the CDR3, is DVKVTQSSRYLVKRTGEKVFLECVQDMDHENMFWYRQDPGLGLRLIYFSYDVKMKEKGDIPEGYSVSREKKERFSLILESASTNQTSMYLCASSTRTSPSEQFFGPGTRLTVL.

The rearrangement uses TRBV10-1 and TRBJ2-1; 11 bases agree with TRBD2. The CDR3 sequence is 17 residues long. The V segment lost 3 bases and the J segment 4 bases; nucleotides outside the gene matches: 8. CDR1 and CDR2 (germline): WNHNN, SYGVQD (reference sequence). The CDR3 DNA reads TGCGCCAGCAGTGAAGCGGCGGGACTAGCGGCATACAATGAGCAGTTCTTC. It codes for CASSEAAGLAAYNEQFF.

This chain links TRBV5-4 with TRBJ2-7; a weak D match, TRBD1 (6 bases). The CDR3 totals 16 residues. Between the trimmed V and J ends, which lost 2 bases and 3 bases, there was a span of 18 bases. Germline loops: CDR1 SGHNT, CDR2 YYREEE (reference sequence). The CDR3 loop is CASSLGVSRGDYEQYF. CDR3 bases: TGTGCCAGCAGCTTAGGGGTGAGCAGGGGTGACTACGAGCAGTACTTC. The complete variable domain, with remaining parts taken from reference TRBV5-4 and TRBJ2-7, reads ETGVTQSPTHLIKTRGQQVTLRCSSQSGHNTVSWYQQALGQGPQFIFQYYREEENGRGNFPPRFSGLQFPNYSSELNVNALELDDSALYLCASSLGVSRGDYEQYFGPGTRLTVT.

The rearrangement links TRBV24-1 to TRBJ1-2; 7 positions match TRBD1. This CDR3 is 12 amino acids long. The ends lost 4 bases at V and 11 bases at J; junction bases unmatched: 6. Germline-derived CDR1 and CDR2 are KGHDR and SFDVKD. CDR3 protein: CATSDSGQPYTF. CDR3 bases: TGTGCCACCAGTGACTCGGGACAGCCGTACACCTTC.

The genes are TRBV19 and TRBJ1-5; TRBD1 might be the D (6 bases). From germline, CDR1 is LNHDA and CDR2 SQIVND (reference sequence). CDR3 length: 14 residues. Deletions cut 1 base from V and 11 bases from J, with 15 bases between. This CDR3 reads CASSIGAGEMTQHF. The CDR3 DNA reads as TGTGCCAGTAGTATAGGGGCAGGGGAGATGACCCAGCATTTT. The full variable domain, rest sourced from reference TRBV19 and TRBJ1-5, is DGGITQSPKYLFRKEGQNVTLSCEQNLNHDAMYWYRQDPGQGLRLIYYSQIVNDFQKGDIAEGYSVSREKKESFPLTVTSAQKNPTAFYLCASSIGAGEMTQHFGDGTRLSIL.

The chain has TRBV3-1 (or the pseudogene TRBV3-2) and TRBJ2-3; 8 bases match TRBD2. The CDR3 has 15 amino acids. V lost 2 bases to trimming and J lost 4 bases; unmatched junction nucleotides: 5. Looked up from germline, CDR1 is LGHDT and CDR2 is YNNKEL (reference sequence). The CDR3 coding sequence is TGTGCCAGCAGCCAAAGACGAGCGGGAGCAGATACGCAGTATTTT. It yields the protein CASSQRRAGADTQYF.

This rearrangement joins TRBV4-2 to TRBJ2-7; TRBD2 matches at 7 bases. Germline V CDR1 and CDR2: LGHNA, YNFKEQ. This CDR3 is built from 16 residues. Trimming took 0 bases from V and 2 from J; bases not matched to a gene: 7. CDR3 sequence reads: CASSQDPGAGAYEQYV. In DNA, the CDR3 is TGTGCCAGCAGCCAAGATCCTGGCGCGGGAGCCTACGAGCAGTACGTC.